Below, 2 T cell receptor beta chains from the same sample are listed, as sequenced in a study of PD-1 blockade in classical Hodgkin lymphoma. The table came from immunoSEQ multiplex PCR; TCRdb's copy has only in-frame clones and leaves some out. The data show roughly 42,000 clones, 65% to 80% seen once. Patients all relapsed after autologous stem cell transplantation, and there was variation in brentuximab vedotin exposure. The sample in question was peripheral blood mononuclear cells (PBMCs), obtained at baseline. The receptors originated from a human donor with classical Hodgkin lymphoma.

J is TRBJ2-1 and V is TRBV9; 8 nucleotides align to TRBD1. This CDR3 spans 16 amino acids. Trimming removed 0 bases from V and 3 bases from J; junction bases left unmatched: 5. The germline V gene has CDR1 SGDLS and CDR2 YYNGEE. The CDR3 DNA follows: TGTGCCAGCAGCGTAGGCCCAGGACAGGGCTACAATGAGCAGTTCTTC. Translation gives CASSVGPGQGYNEQFF.

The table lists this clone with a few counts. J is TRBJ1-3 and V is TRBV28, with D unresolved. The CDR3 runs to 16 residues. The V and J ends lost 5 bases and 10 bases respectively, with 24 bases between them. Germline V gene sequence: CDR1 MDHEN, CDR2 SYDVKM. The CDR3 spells CASSTQNPGRRGTIYF. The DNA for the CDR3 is TGTGCCAGCAGTACCCAAAACCCGGGCCGGCGTGGGACCATATATTTT.